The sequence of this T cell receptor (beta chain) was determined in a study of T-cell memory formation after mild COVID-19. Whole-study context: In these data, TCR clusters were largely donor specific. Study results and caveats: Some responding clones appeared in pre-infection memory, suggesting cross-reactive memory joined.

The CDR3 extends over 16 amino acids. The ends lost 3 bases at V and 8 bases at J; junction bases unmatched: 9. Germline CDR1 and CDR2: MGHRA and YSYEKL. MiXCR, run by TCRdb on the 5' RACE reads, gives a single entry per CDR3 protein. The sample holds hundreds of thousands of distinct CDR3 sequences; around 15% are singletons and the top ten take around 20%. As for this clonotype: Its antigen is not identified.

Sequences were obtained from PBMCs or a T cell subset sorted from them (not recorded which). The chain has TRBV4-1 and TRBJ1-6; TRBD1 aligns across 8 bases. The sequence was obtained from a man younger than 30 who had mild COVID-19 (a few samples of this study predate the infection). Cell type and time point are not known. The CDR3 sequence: CASSHRRDRSYSPLHF. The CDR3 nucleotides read TGCGCCAGCAGCCATCGCCGGGACAGGAGTTATTCACCCCTCCACTTT.